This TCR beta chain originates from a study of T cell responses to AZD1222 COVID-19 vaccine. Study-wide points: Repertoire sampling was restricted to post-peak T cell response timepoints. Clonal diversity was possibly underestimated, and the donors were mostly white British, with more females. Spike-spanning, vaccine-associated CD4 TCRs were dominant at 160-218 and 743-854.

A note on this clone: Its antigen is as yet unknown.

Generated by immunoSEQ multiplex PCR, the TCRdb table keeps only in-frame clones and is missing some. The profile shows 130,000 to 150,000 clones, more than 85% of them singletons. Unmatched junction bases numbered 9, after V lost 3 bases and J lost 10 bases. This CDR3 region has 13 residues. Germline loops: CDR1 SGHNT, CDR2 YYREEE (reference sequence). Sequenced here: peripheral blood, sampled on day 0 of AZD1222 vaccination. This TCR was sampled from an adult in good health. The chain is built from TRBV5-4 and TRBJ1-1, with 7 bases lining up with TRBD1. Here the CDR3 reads CASSSRDSVVAFF. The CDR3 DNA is TGTGCCAGCAGCTCCCGGGACAGTGTAGTAGCTTTCTTT.